Following are 27 T cell receptor beta chains from one sample sequenced in a study of neurological immune-mediated disorders. TCRdb reanalysed the 5' RACE reads using MiXCR and keeps one entry per CDR3 protein. The sample includes approximately 47,000 distinct CDR3 sequences, about 13% of them seen just once. The time point denotes: longitudinal time-point 3. The sample consisted of PBMCs. These receptors all come from a male donor with HTLV-1-associated myelopathy (HAM/TSP).

This clonotype appeared many times. The chain recombines TRBV6-6 with TRBJ2-7; 7 bases are a match to TRBD2. The CDR3 has 15 residues. The trim removed 6 bases at V and 1 base at J, leaving 9 bases unmatched. Germline CDR1 and CDR2: MNHNY and SVGAGI (reference sequence). CDR3 nucleotides: TGTGCCAGCAGCCGGACTAGTCCTCGGTCCTACGAGCAGTACTTC. Translated, it gives CASSRTSPRSYEQYF.

This clonotype was seen at least ten times. This chain joins TRBV5-5 and TRBJ2-1, with a weak D call TRBD2 (5 bases). The germline V and J ends were trimmed by 1 base and 1 base, with 12 bases remaining between them. Germline loops: CDR1 SGHKS, CDR2 YYEKEE (reference sequence). This CDR3 spans 16 amino acids. The CDR3 DNA is TGTGCCAGCAGCTTGAGTTCCCGCGGGTCCTACAATGAGCAGTTCTTC. Translating it yields CASSLSSRGSYNEQFF.

This clonotype was observed many times. The chain recombines TRBV5-1 with TRBJ1-2; TRBD1 might be the D (6 bases). The CDR3 totals 15 residues. Between the trimmed V and J ends, which lost 0 bases and 5 bases, there was a span of 14 bases. Germline V lookup: CDR1 SGHRS, CDR2 YFSETQ. For the CDR3, the DNA is TGCGCCAGCAGCTTGGCGGGGGGGCTAGGATATGGCTACACCTTC. Encoded protein: CASSLAGGLGYGYTF.

This clonotype was recorded at least ten times. The rearrangement links TRBV10-3 to TRBJ2-2, with a possible D match to TRBD1 (5 bases). Trimming shortened V by 11 bases and J by 3 bases, and 16 bases separated the two germline ends. Germline values: CDR1 ENHRY, CDR2 SYGVKD. This CDR3 spans 14 amino acids. In nucleotides, the CDR3 is TGTGCCTCCAGGCAGGGTGTGGACACCGGGGAGCTGTTTTTT. It yields the protein CASRQGVDTGELFF.

In this sample, this clonotype turned up many times. V gene TRBV29-1 combines with J gene TRBJ2-2; D is ambiguous. Germline CDR1 and CDR2: SQVTM and ANQGSEA. V lost 4 bases to trimming and J lost 2 bases, with 5 bases between them. The CDR3 is 12 amino acids. The CDR3 loop is CSVVGNTGELFF. CDR3 in DNA: TGCAGCGTTGTTGGAAACACCGGGGAGCTGTTTTTT.

This clonotype was found many times. This chain joins TRBV20-1 and TRBJ1-2, with 7 bases that match TRBD1. The CDR3 length is 14 residues. Germline lookup yields CDR1 DFQATT and CDR2 SNEGSKA (reference sequence). V was pared by 6 bases and J by 0 bases, with 7 bases of the junction left unmatched. This chain's CDR3 is CSAPLGQPNYGYTF. The DNA of the CDR3 is TGCAGTGCGCCACTGGGACAGCCTAACTATGGCTACACCTTC.

This clonotype was picked up many times. The chain links TRBV9 to TRBJ1-1; D is undetermined. The CDR3 consists of 14 residues. Germline CDR1 SGDLS, CDR2 YYNGEE. Trimming left V 0 bases short and J 4 bases short, with 10 bases between. CDR3 in DNA: TGTGCCAGCAGCGTAGCAAGGGTAGGCACTGAAGCTTTCTTT. It is translated as CASSVARVGTEAFF.

This clonotype is classed as medium-sized. The rearrangement joins TRBV10-3 to TRBJ1-4, with 7 bases lining up with TRBD1. Germline CDR1 and CDR2: ENHRY and SYGVKD. CDR3 size: 14 residues. J gave up 8 bases and V 10 bases, and 13 bases lay outside the gene matches. This CDR3 reads CATGPQGEREKLFF. DNA of the CDR3: TGTGCCACCGGACCTCAGGGGGAAAGAGAAAAACTGTTTTTT.

This clonotype was detected ten times or more. The V gene is TRBV20-1, the J gene TRBJ1-6, with 9 bases matching TRBD1. J gave up 9 bases and V 6 bases, and 6 bases lay outside the gene matches. The CDR3 length is 13 residues. CDR1 and CDR2 (germline): DFQATT, SNEGSKA (reference sequence). Here the CDR3 DNA reads TGCAGTGCCGGGACAGGGCCGAGTTCACCCCTCCACTTT. It yields the protein CSAGTGPSSPLHF.

The chain has TRBV20-1 and TRBJ1-6; D is unresolved. The CDR3 has 15 residues. Germline V gene lookup returns CDR1 DFQATT and CDR2 SNEGSKA (reference sequence). Trimming took off 4 bases at V and 4 bases at J, with 14 bases between the two ends. The CDR3 reads CSANPPAAYNSPLHF. The CDR3 coding sequence is TGCAGTGCTAATCCCCCGGCAGCATATAATTCACCCCTCCACTTT.

This chain connects TRBV21-1 to TRBJ1-1; the table's D call TRBD1 went unverified against the DNA. TRBV21-1 is shown as a pseudogene. This CDR3 has 17 residues. The CDR3 nucleotides are TGTGCCAGCAGCAAAGGGGAGGGGACAGGCGTCAACAATGAAGCTTTCTTT. It encodes CASSKGEGTGVNNEAFF.

The sample holds many counts of this clonotype. This chain links TRBV6-2 or TRBV6-3 with TRBJ1-1; no reliable D call. Trimming removed 2 bases from V and 3 bases from J, with 13 bases in between. Germline loops: CDR1 MNHEY, CDR2 SVGEGT. This CDR3 contains 15 residues. The chain's CDR3 is CASSYLGQVYTEAFF. In DNA, the CDR3 is TGTGCCAGCAGTTACCTCGGCCAGGTGTACACTGAAGCTTTCTTT.

This clonotype was detected a few times. Given a much more abundant clone one base away, this may be a read error. The gene calls are TRBV7-6 and TRBJ1-3; D is perhaps TRBD1 (6 bases). The CDR3 is 15 residues long. CDR1 is SGHVS, CDR2 FNYEAQ, per germline. CDR3 coding DNA: TGTGTCAGCAGCTTACAGGGAGCCCTCGGAAACACCATATATTTT. This encodes CVSSLQGALGNTIYF.

The chain is built from TRBV7-8 and TRBJ1-5, with 12 nucleotides matching TRBD1. Germline CDR1 and CDR2: SGHVS and FQNEAQ. With 5 bases clipped from V and 1 base from J, the junction kept 9 bases outside the gene matches. The CDR3 has 18 residues. DNA of the CDR3: TGTGCCAGCAGCACACAAGGGACAGGGGGCCCAAGCAATCAGCCCCAGCATTTT. This codes for CASSTQGTGGPSNQPQHF.

This clonotype was counted ten times or more. V gene TRBV12-3 or TRBV12-4 combines with J gene TRBJ1-1; 10 bases align to TRBD1. The CDR3 length is 14 residues. J was trimmed by 5 bases and V by 3 bases; bases with no gene match: 3. The CDR3 loop reads CASSFRTGGTEAFF. The CDR3 DNA is TGTGCCAGCAGTTTCCGGACAGGGGGGACTGAAGCTTTCTTT.

Ten or more counts support this clonotype. The gene calls are TRBV20-1 and TRBJ1-6; D call uncertain. The CDR3 is made up of 13 amino acids. CDR1 and CDR2 (germline): DFQATT, SNEGSKA (reference sequence). Trimming stripped 4 bases from V and 9 bases from J, with 13 bases between. The CDR3 loop reads CSATRGNPSPLHF. The DNA of the CDR3 is TGCAGTGCTACCCGAGGGAATCCTTCACCCCTCCACTTT.

This clonotype occurred many times. This sequence joins TRBV10-2 and TRBJ2-7; D may be TRBD1 (6 bases). V lost 6 bases to trimming and J lost 3 bases, with 18 bases between them. The CDR3 runs 15 residues. Germline CDR1 WSHSY, CDR2 SAAADI. The CDR3 DNA sequence: TGCGCCAGCAGCAAAACGGACAGTAGATACTACGAGCAGTACTTC. Its protein product is CASSKTDSRYYEQYF.

This clonotype was found many times. CDR3 in amino acids: CASSLSQVQPQHF. In DNA form, the CDR3 reads TGTGCCAGCAGTTTATCTCAAGTTCAGCCCCAGCATTTT. This sequence joins TRBV28 and TRBJ1-5; D uncertain. V was cut by 1 base and J by 6 bases, with 7 bases left in between. The CDR3 extends over 13 amino acids. Looked up from germline, CDR1 is MDHEN and CDR2 is SYDVKM.

This clonotype was seen a few times. This chain links TRBV6-6 with TRBJ1-4; 7 bases are a match to TRBD1. CDR3 length equals 14 residues. J gave up 1 base and V 6 bases, and 2 bases lay outside the gene matches. In germline, CDR1 is MNHNY, CDR2 SVGAGI (reference sequence). In DNA, the CDR3 is TGTGCCAGCAGCAGGGGGAGAACTAATGAAAAACTGTTTTTT. Translation: CASSRGRTNEKLFF.

The chain carries TRBV29-1 and TRBJ2-7; TRBD1 aligns across 8 bases. The junction had 10 bases not matched to a gene; V was cut back by 3 bases and J by 6 bases. The CDR3 totals 14 residues. Germline V CDR1 and CDR2: SQVTM, ANQGSEA. CDR3 in DNA: TGCAGCGTTGAGGCGAGGACAGGGCGATCCGAGCAGTACTTC. Its protein is CSVEARTGRSEQYF.

This clonotype appeared many times. CDR3 protein: CASSSFYEQYF. DNA of the CDR3: TGTGCCAGCAGCTCCTTCTACGAGCAGTACTTC. The chain employs TRBV7-2 and TRBJ2-7; the D is unclear. The CDR3 loop spans 11 amino acids. Germline CDR1 SGHTA, CDR2 FQGNSA. The ends were cut back, 4 bases at V and 3 bases at J, with 4 bases in the middle.

This clonotype was detected ten times or more. The rearrangement uses TRBV5-1 and TRBJ1-4, with 8 bases identical to TRBD1. V dropped 5 bases and J dropped 13; count of bases not matched to a gene: 7. The CDR3 is 12 amino acids. Germline-derived CDR1 and CDR2 are SGHRS and YFSETQ. The CDR3 DNA is TGCGCCAGCAGGGAGCCCGGACAGGGACTGTTTTTT. As protein: CASREPGQGLFF.

In its sample, this clonotype was seen many times. This chain uses TRBV7-2 with TRBJ2-2; possible D gene TRBD2, 6 bases. This CDR3 spans 13 amino acids. Germline V CDR1 and CDR2: SGHTA, FQGNSA. V gave up 5 bases and J gave up 6 bases, with 10 bases separating them. CDR3 nucleotides: TGTGCCAGCAGCACCCGACTAGCCGGGGAGCTGTTTTTT. Protein: CASSTRLAGELFF. The variable domain in full, with the rest retrieved from reference TRBV7-2 and TRBJ2-2, is GAGVSQSPSNKVTEKGKDVELRCDPISGHTALYWYRQSLGQGLEFLIYFQGNSAPDKSGLPSDRFSAERTGGSVSTLTIQRTQQEDSAVYLCASSTRLAGELFFGEGSRLTVL.

This clonotype has a count of ten or more. The chain is built from TRBV7-9 and TRBJ2-1; perhaps D is TRBD1 or TRBD2 (5 bases each). The CDR3 loop spans 15 amino acids. The V gene's germline CDR1 is SEHNR and CDR2 FQNEAQ (reference sequence). Trimming removed 4 bases from V and 4 bases from J, with 14 bases in between. The CDR3 DNA follows: TGTGCCAGCAGCTCGGGACCGATTAAATACAATGAGCAGTTCTTC. Its protein is CASSSGPIKYNEQFF.

This clonotype was recorded at least ten times. The V and J genes are TRBV9 and TRBJ2-1, with TRBD2 matching over 7 bases. This CDR3 is built from 13 residues. Trimming at V came to 3 bases and at J to 8 bases, leaving 5 bases not matched to a gene. CDR1 is SGDLS and CDR2 is YYNGEE in the germline V gene. In DNA form, the CDR3 reads TGTGCCAGCAGCGCGGGGGGAGTGGATGAGCAGTTCTTC. This gives the protein CASSAGGVDEQFF.

Ten or more counts support this clonotype. This chain connects TRBV12-3 or TRBV12-4 to TRBJ1-5, with a possible D match to TRBD1 (6 bases). V lost 1 base and J lost 6, with 13 bases in between. This CDR3 contains 15 residues. CDR3 loop: CASSLGGRVGQPQHF. CDR3 nucleotides: TGTGCCAGCAGTTTAGGGGGGCGCGTCGGTCAGCCCCAGCATTTT.

Ten or more counts support this clonotype. The chain couples TRBV20-1 to TRBJ1-2; TRBD1 is a possible D gene (5 bases). The V gene lost 6 bases and the J gene lost 6 bases, with 11 bases spanning the gap. This CDR3 is built from 11 residues. Germline loops: CDR1 DFQATT, CDR2 SNEGSKA (reference sequence). The CDR3 sequence is CSALREDGYTF. CDR3 bases: TGCAGTGCCCTCAGGGAAGATGGCTACACCTTC.